This entry concerns a single T cell receptor (beta chain). These data come from a study of blood T cell repertoires in COVID-19. Looking at the study overall: COVID-19 samples, acute and convalescent, were from the United States, Italy and Spain. PBMCs, B-cell-depleted T cells, or T cells provided the cDNA or gDNA that made up the material.

In the study's own analysis: Amplification with reference gene primers provided the estimates of nucleated cell counts. Assay used: immunoSEQ multiplex PCR; TCRdb lists only in-frame clones, some missing. The V and J calls and clone size come from that table; D and trimming were worked out from the DNA. This table has approximately 82,000 clones, around nine tenths appearing once. The receptor comes from a man in his sixties or seventies with active or convalescent COVID-19. The specimen sequenced was peripheral blood.

CDR3 coding DNA: TGTGCCAGCAGTTTAAGGGGCGGGGGCAATCAGCCCCAGCATTTT. Residues: CASSLRGGGNQPQHF. This rearrangement joins TRBV28 to TRBJ1-5, with a tentative D call TRBD1 (5 bases). Trimming shortened V by 2 bases and J by 2 bases, and 10 bases separated the two germline ends. The length of the CDR3 is 15 residues. CDR1 MDHEN and CDR2 SYDVKM come from the germline V gene.